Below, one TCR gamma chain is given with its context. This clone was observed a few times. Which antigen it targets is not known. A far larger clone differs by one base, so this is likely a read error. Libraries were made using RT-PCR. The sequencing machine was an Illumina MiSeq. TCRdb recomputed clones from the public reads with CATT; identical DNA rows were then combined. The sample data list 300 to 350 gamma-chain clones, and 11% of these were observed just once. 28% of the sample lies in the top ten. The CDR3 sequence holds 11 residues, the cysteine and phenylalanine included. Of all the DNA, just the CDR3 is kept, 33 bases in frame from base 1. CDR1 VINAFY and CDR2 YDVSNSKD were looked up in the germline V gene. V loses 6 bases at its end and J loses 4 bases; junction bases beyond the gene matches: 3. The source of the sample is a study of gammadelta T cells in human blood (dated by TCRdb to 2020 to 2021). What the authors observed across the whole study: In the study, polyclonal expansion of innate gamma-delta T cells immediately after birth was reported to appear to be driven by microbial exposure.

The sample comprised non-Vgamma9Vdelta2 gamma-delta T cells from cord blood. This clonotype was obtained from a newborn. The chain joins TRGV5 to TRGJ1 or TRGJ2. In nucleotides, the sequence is TGTGCCACCTGGTCGTATTATAAGAAACTCTTT. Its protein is CATWSYYKKLF.